Below are 17 T cell receptor beta chains sequenced from a single sample in a study of blood T cell repertoires in COVID-19. The data were produced by immunoSEQ multiplex PCR, yet TCRdb's version contains in-frame clones alone and is incomplete. The table records about 190,000 clones, more than 70% of them present only once. The sequenced material came from peripheral blood. Every receptor here comes from a woman in her thirties or forties who had recovered from COVID-19.

This chain connects TRBV3-1 (or the pseudogene TRBV3-2) to TRBJ1-1; D uncertain. Trimming shortened V by 3 bases and J by 4 bases, and 18 bases separated the two germline ends. This CDR3 spans 16 amino acids. Germline CDR1 and CDR2: LGHDT and YNNKEL (reference sequence). The CDR3 loop is CASSHRLPPKGTEAFF. DNA for the CDR3: TGTGCCAGCAGCCATCGACTCCCACCAAAAGGCACTGAAGCTTTCTTT.

The V call is TRBV6-5, the J call TRBJ2-1; 8 bases agree with TRBD1. CDR1 and CDR2 (germline): MNHEY, SVGAGI. The junction had 7 bases not matched to a gene; V was cut back by 5 bases and J by 10 bases. The CDR3 length is 13 residues. The chain's CDR3 is CASSHGQGGEQFF. CDR3 bases: TGTGCCAGCAGTCACGGACAGGGCGGAGAGCAGTTCTTC.

The gene calls are TRBV2 and TRBJ1-1, with D uncertain. V lost 6 bases and J 1 base, leaving 12 bases between the germline ends. The CDR3 spans 14 residues. CDR1 is SNHLY and CDR2 is FYNNEI in the germline V gene. CDR3 region: CASSLAGSNTEAFF. The DNA of the CDR3 is TGTGCCAGCAGCCTCGCGGGTTCGAACACTGAAGCTTTCTTT.

This clone has a single count. The CDR3 DNA sequence: TGTGCCAGCAGCCCCGTCCGGGATTCACCCCTCCACTTT. It is translated as CASSPVRDSPLHF. This chain joins TRBV14 and TRBJ1-6; D ambiguous. CDR1 and CDR2 from the germline V gene are SGHDN and FVKESK. This CDR3 is built from 13 residues. V gave up 4 bases and J gave up 8 bases, with 9 bases separating them.

The CDR3 coding sequence is TGTGCCATCAGTGTCCCACCCAAACCGGGACTAGAGAGGTACGAGCAGTACTTC. Its translation: CAISVPPKPGLERYEQYF. J is TRBJ2-7 and V is TRBV10-3, with 8 bases aligning to TRBD2. This CDR3 is built from 18 residues. V trimming: 4 bases; J trimming: 4 bases; junction bases outside the gene matches: 18. Germline V CDR1 and CDR2: ENHRY, SYGVKD.

This clone has just one count. The chain links TRBV7-8 to TRBJ2-7; 8 bases line up with TRBD1. V shed 1 base, J shed 10 bases, and the junction held 9 bases outside the gene matches. The germline CDR1 and CDR2 sequences are SGHVS and FQNEAQ. This CDR3 is built from 14 residues. The CDR3 DNA sequence: TGTGCCAGCAGCTTAGGGCAGGACAGGGCCGTTCAGTACTTC. Amino acid sequence: CASSLGQDRAVQYF.

The chain joins TRBV9 to TRBJ2-1; 11 nucleotides match TRBD1. Germline CDR1 reads SGDLS; CDR2 reads YYNGEE. This CDR3 has 15 amino acids. The junction had 3 bases not matched to a gene; V was cut back by 4 bases and J by 3 bases. The CDR3 DNA is TGTGCCAGCAGCTCGGGACAGGGGGTCTACAATGAGCAGTTCTTC. It encodes CASSSGQGVYNEQFF.

The chain employs TRBV7-9 and TRBJ1-5; tentatively, D is TRBD1 (5 bases). The CDR3 length is 14 residues. Germline CDR1 and CDR2: SEHNR and FQNEAQ (reference sequence). The ends were cut back, 2 bases at V and 3 bases at J, with 8 bases in the middle. CDR3: CASSLMDINQPQHF. The CDR3 DNA follows: TGTGCCAGCAGCTTAATGGACATCAATCAGCCCCAGCATTTT.

V and J are TRBV27 and TRBJ2-7; 9 bases line up with TRBD2. This CDR3 spans 16 amino acids. The germline V gene has CDR1 MNHEY and CDR2 SMNVEV (reference sequence). The J segment lost 6 bases and the V segment lost 0 bases, leaving 9 bases of the junction unmatched. The CDR3 loop reads CASSLSPLAGLSEQYF. CDR3 in DNA: TGTGCCAGCAGTTTATCCCCCCTAGCGGGACTCAGCGAGCAGTACTTC.

The chain joins TRBV18 to TRBJ1-1, with TRBD1 as a possible D gene (5 bases). CDR1 is KGHSH, CDR2 LQKENI, per germline. CDR3 size: 15 residues. The V end was cut by 3 bases, the J end by 4 bases, with 15 bases between. The CDR3 bases are TGTGCCAGCTCACCCCAGGGATCGAGAAGCACTGAAGCTTTCTTT. Amino acids: CASSPQGSRSTEAFF.

The V gene is TRBV28, the J gene TRBJ1-5, with TRBD1 matching 11 bases. In germline, CDR1 is MDHEN, CDR2 SYDVKM. J lost 5 bases, V lost 3 bases, and 3 bases had no gene match. The CDR3 is 15 amino acids. The CDR3: CASSLWTGGDQPQHF. The CDR3 DNA follows: TGTGCCAGCAGTTTGTGGACAGGGGGCGATCAGCCCCAGCATTTT.

The V gene is TRBV5-6, the J gene TRBJ1-4; D gene unclear. V lost 0 bases and J lost 8, with 14 bases in between. The CDR3 is 15 residues long. The V gene's germline CDR1 is SGHDT and CDR2 YYEEEE. CDR3 nucleotides: TGTGCCAGCAGCTTGGCCAATGGGCTCAAGGAAAAACTGTTTTTT. This gives the protein CASSLANGLKEKLFF.

This clone occurred once. The chain has TRBV29-1 and TRBJ2-1; possibly TRBD2 for D (5 bases). Germline-derived CDR1 and CDR2 are SQVTM and ANQGSEA. V dropped 7 bases and J dropped 6 bases, with 13 bases sitting between them. The CDR3 contains 12 residues. CDR3 in amino acids: CSARLAPNEQFF. The CDR3 bases are TGCAGCGCACGTCTAGCTCCCAATGAGCAGTTCTTC.

The V call is TRBV2, the J call TRBJ1-1; D is unclear. Looked up from germline, CDR1 is SNHLY and CDR2 is FYNNEI. V dropped 4 bases and J dropped 0 bases, with 12 bases sitting between them. CDR3 size: 15 residues. The CDR3 DNA sequence: TGTGCCAGCAGTGTCTCAATGACTCTGAACACTGAAGCTTTCTTT. Protein: CASSVSMTLNTEAFF.

The V call is TRBV12-3 or TRBV12-4, the J call TRBJ1-3; D ambiguous. The CDR3 has 12 amino acids. Between the trimmed V and J ends, which lost 4 bases and 7 bases, there was a span of 8 bases. The chain's CDR3 is CASSSVRNTIYF. In nucleotides, the CDR3 is TGTGCCAGCAGTTCCGTGAGGAACACCATATATTTT.

The rearrangement joins TRBV7-3 to TRBJ2-1, with 9 positions matching TRBD2. The CDR3 runs to 15 residues. Unmatched junction bases numbered 2, after V lost 2 bases and J lost 3 bases. Germline CDR1 and CDR2: SGHTA and FQGTGA. CDR3 protein: CASSLDSGGYNEQFF. The CDR3 DNA is TGTGCCAGCAGCTTAGATAGCGGGGGCTACAATGAGCAGTTCTTC. The full variable domain, its missing parts supplied by reference TRBV7-3 and TRBJ2-1, is GAGVSQTPSNKVTEKGKYVELRCDPISGHTALYWYRQSLGQGPEFLIYFQGTGAADDSGLPNDRFFAVRPEGSVSTLKIQRTERGDSAVYLCASSLDSGGYNEQFFGPGTRLTVL.

The chain joins TRBV18 to TRBJ1-2; D is ambiguous. The germline V and J ends were trimmed by 3 bases and 2 bases, with 13 bases remaining between them. The CDR3 spans 15 residues. Germline values: CDR1 KGHSH, CDR2 LQKENI. Here the CDR3 reads CASSPPGEENYGYTF. CDR3 nucleotides: TGTGCCAGCTCACCTCCCGGCGAGGAGAACTATGGCTACACCTTC. Full variable domain (missing parts from reference TRBV18 and TRBJ1-2): NAGVMQNPRHLVRRRGQEARLRCSPMKGHSHVYWYRQLPEEGLKFMVYLQKENIIDESGMPKERFSAEFPKEGPSILRIQQVVRGDSAAYFCASSPPGEENYGYTFGSGTRLTVV.